One T cell receptor beta chain is described in this entry. Its target is unknown. This record belongs to a study of T cell responses to AZD1222 COVID-19 vaccine. Points from the study as a whole: Compared with day 0, the breadth and depth of the Spike-specific TCR repertoire rose significantly after two doses of AZD1222. Only 5 or 6 AZD1222 recipients were seropositive at baseline. Sampling that yielded the repertoires occurred only after the peak T cell response.

Germline V gene lookup returns CDR1 SNHLY and CDR2 FYNNEI. The V end lost 4 bases, the J end lost 5 bases, and 14 bases lay between the germline ends. CDR3 size: 15 residues. Assay used: immunoSEQ multiplex PCR; TCRdb lists only in-frame clones, some missing. The sample lists 95,000 to 150,000 clones, approximately 89% occurring once. The sample consisted of peripheral blood, taken on day 0 of AZD1222 vaccination. The chain employs TRBV2 and TRBJ2-2; TRBD2 might be the D (6 bases). The sequence was obtained from an adult in good health. For the CDR3, the DNA is TGTGCCAGCAGTGTGTTACCGGAGGGGACCGGGGAGCTGTTTTTT. It specifies CASSVLPEGTGELFF.